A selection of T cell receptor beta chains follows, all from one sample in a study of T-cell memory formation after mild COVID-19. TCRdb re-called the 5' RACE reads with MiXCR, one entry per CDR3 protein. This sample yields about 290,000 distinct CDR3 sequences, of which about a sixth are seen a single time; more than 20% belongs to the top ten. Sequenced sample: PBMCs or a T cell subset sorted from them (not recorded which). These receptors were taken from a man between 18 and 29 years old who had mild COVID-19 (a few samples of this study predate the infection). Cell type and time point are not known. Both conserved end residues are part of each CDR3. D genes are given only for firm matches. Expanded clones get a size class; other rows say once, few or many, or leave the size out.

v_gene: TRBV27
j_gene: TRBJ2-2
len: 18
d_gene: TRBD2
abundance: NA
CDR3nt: TGTGCCAGCAGTTTATACCCGGGACTAGCGGGGGACACCGGGGAGCTGTTTTTT
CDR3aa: CASSLYPGLAGDTGELFF

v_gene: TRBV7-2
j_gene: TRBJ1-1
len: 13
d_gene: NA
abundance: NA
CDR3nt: TGTGCCAGCAGCTCAACATGGAACACTGAAGCTTTCTTT
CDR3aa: CASSSTWNTEAFF

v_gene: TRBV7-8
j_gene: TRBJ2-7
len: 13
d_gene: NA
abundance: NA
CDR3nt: TGTGCCAGCAGCTCTAGCGCAAACTACGAGCAGTACTTC
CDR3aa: CASSSSANYEQYF

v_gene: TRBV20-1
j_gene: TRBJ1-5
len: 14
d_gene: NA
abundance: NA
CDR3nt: TGCAGTGCTCCGAGGGGTAATAGCAATCAGCCCCAGCATTTT
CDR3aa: CSAPRGNSNQPQHF

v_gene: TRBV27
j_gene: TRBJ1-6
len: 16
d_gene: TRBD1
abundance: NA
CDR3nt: TGTGCCAGCAGTCCCCGGACAGGCTCCTATAATTCACCCCTCCACTTT
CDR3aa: CASSPRTGSYNSPLHF

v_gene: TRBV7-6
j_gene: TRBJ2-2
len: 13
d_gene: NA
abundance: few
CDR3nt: TGTGCCAGCAGCTTAGACTTCACCGGGGAGCTGTTTTTT
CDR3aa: CASSLDFTGELFF

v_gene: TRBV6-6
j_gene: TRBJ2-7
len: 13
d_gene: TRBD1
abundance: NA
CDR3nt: TGTGCCAGCAGTTGGGACAGGGACCACGAGCAGTACTTC
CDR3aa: CASSWDRDHEQYF

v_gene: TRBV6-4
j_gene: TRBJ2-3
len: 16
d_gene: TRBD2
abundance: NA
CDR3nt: TGTGCCAGCAGTGAGTCGGGACTAGCGGGGGCAGATACGCAGTATTTT
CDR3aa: CASSESGLAGADTQYF

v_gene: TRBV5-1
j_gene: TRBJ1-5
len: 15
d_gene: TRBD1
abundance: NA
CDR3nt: TGCGCCAGCAGCCTGGACAGGGGAGGCGATCAGCCCCAGCATTTT
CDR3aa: CASSLDRGGDQPQHF

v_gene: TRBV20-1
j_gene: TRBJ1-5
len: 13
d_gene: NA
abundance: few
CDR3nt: TGCAGTGCAGCCAGCCCGAGGGATCAGCCCCAGCATTTT
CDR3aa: CSAASPRDQPQHF

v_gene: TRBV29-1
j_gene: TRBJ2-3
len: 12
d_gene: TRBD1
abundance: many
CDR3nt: TGCAGCGCTGACAGGGTCACAGATACGCAGTATTTT
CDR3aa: CSADRVTDTQYF

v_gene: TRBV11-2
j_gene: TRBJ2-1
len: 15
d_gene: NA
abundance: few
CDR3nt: TGTGCCAGCAGCAACGTCCCGCGCCGTGACAATGAGCAGTTCTTC
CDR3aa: CASSNVPRRDNEQFF

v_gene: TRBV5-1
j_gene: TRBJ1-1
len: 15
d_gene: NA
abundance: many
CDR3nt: TGCGCCAGCAGCTCGGGACCCCCACGGGACACTGAAGCTTTCTTT
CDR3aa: CASSSGPPRDTEAFF

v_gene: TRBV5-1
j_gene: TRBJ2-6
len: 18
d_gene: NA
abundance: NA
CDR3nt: TGCGCCAGCAGCTTGGTTTTAGATGTGGTTTCGGGGGCCAACGTCCTGACTTTC
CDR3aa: CASSLVLDVVSGANVLTF

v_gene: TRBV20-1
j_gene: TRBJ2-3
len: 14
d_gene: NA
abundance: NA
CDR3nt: TGCAGTGCTAGCTCTAGGCTGTCCACAGATACGCAGTATTTT
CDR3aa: CSASSRLSTDTQYF

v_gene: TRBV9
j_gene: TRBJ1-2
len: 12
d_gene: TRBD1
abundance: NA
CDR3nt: TGTGCCAGCAGCATCCGACAGGGAGGCTACACCTTC
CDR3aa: CASSIRQGGYTF

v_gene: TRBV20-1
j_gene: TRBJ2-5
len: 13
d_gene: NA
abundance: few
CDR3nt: TGCAGTGCTAGAGTTGCCCCTGGGGAGACCCAGTACTTC
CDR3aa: CSARVAPGETQYF

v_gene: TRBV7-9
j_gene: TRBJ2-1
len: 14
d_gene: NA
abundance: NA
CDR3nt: TGTGCCAGCAGCTTAGGCCTCGGTCTCTATGAGCAGTTCTTC
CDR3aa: CASSLGLGLYEQFF